The entry below describes one T cell receptor beta chain. What it binds is unknown. These data belong to a study of cytomegalovirus exposure and HLA in healthy donors. At the level of the study: It was reported in a later analysis that the approximately 120 validation repertoires used the same platform as the roughly 700 first-cohort repertoires.

Findings and caveats of the study: Reports described diagnosis of cytomegalovirus status by the classifier as highly specific and sensitive. Rare sequences made up most TCRs, while some public TCRs were found in many donors.

The donors were part of the 120-subject validation cohort, which stood apart from the approximately 670-subject first cohort. Germline loops: CDR1 SGHKS, CDR2 YYEKEE (reference sequence). This CDR3 is 14 amino acids long. The junction had 13 bases not matched to a gene; V was cut back by 8 bases and J by 9 bases. Measured with immunoSEQ multiplex PCR; TCRdb has only the in-frame clones, and not every one. The data contain some 72,000 clones, 90% to 96% of them singletons. The sequenced material came from PBMCs. The chain has TRBV5-5 and TRBJ2-1, with 8 bases aligning to TRBD2. This TCR was sampled from a man younger than 35 in good health and CMV-seropositive. CDR3 sequence (DNA): TGTGCCAGTCGCTCCCGAGATAGCGGGATTGAGCAGTTCTTC. This sequence encodes CASRSRDSGIEQFF.